What follows are 21 T cell receptor beta chains derived from one specimen sequenced in a study of T cell responses to AZD1222 COVID-19 vaccine. Assay used: immunoSEQ multiplex PCR; TCRdb lists only in-frame clones, some missing. The sample consists of about 160,000 clones, about 90% of them appearing once. Sample: peripheral blood, taken on day 0 of AZD1222 vaccination. The receptors derive from an adult in good health.

There are a few counts of this clone. No DNA is shown, since the ends of the CDR3 on it are uncertain; the CDR3 is the one TCRdb lists. This chain joins TRBV6-5 and TRBJ2-7; the DNA was not compared with TRBD2, the D call given in the table. Termini included, the CDR3 measures 15 amino acids. Per germline, CDR1 MNHEY and CDR2 SVGAGI. CDR3 sequence: CASSTSTSGTYEQYF.

V gene TRBV30 combines with J gene TRBJ1-2; the D gene is possibly TRBD1 (6 bases). V lost 2 bases and J lost 6, with 13 bases in between. The CDR3 loop spans 13 amino acids. Germline V gives CDR1 GTSNPN, CDR2 SVGIG (reference sequence). The CDR3 sequence is CAWSLGGQDGYTF. As DNA, the CDR3 is TGTGCCTGGAGTTTGGGGGGGCAAGATGGCTACACCTTC.

The V gene is TRBV6-4, the J gene TRBJ2-1, with TRBD2 matching 10 bases. V lost 2 bases and J lost 4; bases outside the gene matches: 2. Germline V gene sequence: CDR1 MRHNA, CDR2 SNTAGT. The CDR3 has 15 amino acids. The CDR3 DNA reads TGTGCCAGCAGTGACCCAGCGGGAGGGTACAATGAGCAGTTCTTC. This sequence encodes CASSDPAGGYNEQFF.

The V call is TRBV28, the J call TRBJ1-6; D might be TRBD1 (5 bases). The V end lost 5 bases, the J end lost 7 bases, and 9 bases lay between the germline ends. Germline CDR1 reads MDHEN; CDR2 reads SYDVKM. The CDR3 is 13 amino acids. DNA of the CDR3: TGTGCCAGCAGTCCCCGGGACAATTCACCCCTCCACTTT. It yields the protein CASSPRDNSPLHF.

The V call is TRBV6-2 or TRBV6-3, the J call TRBJ1-5; 10 nucleotides align to TRBD1. In germline, CDR1 is MNHEY, CDR2 SVGEGT. The CDR3 totals 17 residues. V shed 5 bases, J shed 1 base, and the junction held 8 bases outside the gene matches. CDR3 coding DNA: TGTGCCAGCAGTCAACCGACAGGGGGCCCGAGCAATCAGCCCCAGCATTTT. This encodes CASSQPTGGPSNQPQHF.

The chain carries TRBV4-2 and TRBJ1-1; 11 positions agree with TRBD1. The germline CDR1 and CDR2 sequences are LGHNA and YNFKEQ. The CDR3 runs 16 residues. Trimming took 3 bases from V and 4 from J; bases not matched to a gene: 7. CDR3 region: CASSQYGTGGSTEAFF. CDR3 nucleotides: TGTGCCAGCAGCCAGTACGGGACAGGGGGTAGCACTGAAGCTTTCTTT.

CDR3 in DNA: TGTGCCAGCAGCCAGGCCTTGAGGAGCAAACTGTTTTTT. It translates to CASSQALRSKLFF. This rearrangement joins TRBV3-1 (or the pseudogene TRBV3-2) to TRBJ1-4, with D uncertain. From germline, CDR1 is LGHDT and CDR2 YNNKEL (reference sequence). This CDR3 is 13 amino acids long. V was pared by 3 bases and J by 11 bases, with 13 bases between.

The chain couples TRBV12-3 or TRBV12-4 to TRBJ2-3, with 7 bases aligning to TRBD1. There are 13 residues in the CDR3. Trimming at V came to 6 bases and at J to 2 bases, leaving 2 bases not matched to a gene. CDR3 amino acids: CASSGTATDTQYF. The CDR3 coding sequence is TGTGCCAGCAGCGGGACAGCCACAGATACGCAGTATTTT.

The chain joins TRBV27 to TRBJ2-2; no clear D gene. With 2 bases removed from V and 5 bases from J, the gap between germline ends came to 6 bases. The CDR3 runs 13 residues. Germline CDR1 reads MNHEY; CDR2 reads SMNVEV (reference sequence). The CDR3 spells CASSLPLTGELFF. CDR3 nucleotide sequence: TGTGCCAGCAGTTTACCGCTGACCGGGGAGCTGTTTTTT.

J is TRBJ2-2 and V is TRBV6-2 or TRBV6-3; 10 bases align to TRBD1. The ends lost 4 bases at V and 7 bases at J; junction bases unmatched: 12. This CDR3 is 17 amino acids long. The germline V gene has CDR1 MNHEY and CDR2 SVGEGT. The CDR3 region is CASSSLPGQGRIGELFF. CDR3 DNA: TGTGCCAGCAGTTCTCTACCGGGACAGGGGAGAATCGGGGAGCTGTTTTTT.

The CDR3 DNA reads TGCAGCGTTAAGGCGGGGGGGGTTCCAGCCTACAATGAGCAGTTCTTC. This encodes CSVKAGGVPAYNEQFF. The rearrangement uses TRBV29-1 and TRBJ2-1; 9 nucleotides match TRBD2. Germline lookup yields CDR1 SQVTM and CDR2 ANQGSEA. CDR3 length equals 16 residues. The V and J ends lost 5 bases and 2 bases, in that order; junction bases with no gene match: 10.

The rearrangement uses TRBV13 and TRBJ2-2, with 10 bases matching TRBD2. Unmatched junction bases numbered 11, after V lost 5 bases and J lost 8 bases. The germline V gene has CDR1 PRHDT and CDR2 FYEKMQ (reference sequence). This CDR3 is built from 16 residues. CDR3 coding DNA: TGTGCCAGCAGCGTTGGAGCGGGAGGGCAGGTGGGGGAGCTGTTTTTT. Amino acid sequence: CASSVGAGGQVGELFF.

The chain couples TRBV18 to TRBJ2-1; tentative D call: TRBD1 (6 bases). Germline V gene lookup returns CDR1 KGHSH and CDR2 LQKENI. Trimming took off 6 bases at V and 7 bases at J, with 22 bases between the two ends. This CDR3 is built from 16 residues. The DNA for the CDR3 is TGTGCCAGCTCTACAGGGTTCGAGGCACAATTGAATGAGCAGTTCTTC. This translates into CASSTGFEAQLNEQFF.

J is TRBJ1-1 and V is TRBV28, with 10 bases identical to TRBD1. The J segment lost 1 base and the V segment lost 9 bases, leaving 14 bases of the junction unmatched. The CDR3 is 17 residues long. Germline V lookup: CDR1 MDHEN, CDR2 SYDVKM. CDR3 region: CASLLAGQGMGNTEAFF. DNA of the CDR3: TGTGCCAGTCTCCTTGCGGGACAGGGGATGGGGAACACTGAAGCTTTCTTT.

Remarks on this clone: The same CDR3 arises from other DNA sequences in this sample as well. The genes are TRBV28 and TRBJ1-1; no clear D gene. V was pared by 7 bases and J by 1 base, with 4 bases between. Looked up from germline, CDR1 is MDHEN and CDR2 is SYDVKM. The CDR3 contains 11 residues. CDR3 coding DNA: TGTGCCAGCAAGGGGAACACTGAAGCTTTCTTT. Protein: CASKGNTEAFF.

CDR3 nucleotides: TGTGCCACCAGTGATCCAACGCGTACCCAAGAGACCCAGTACTTC. Translating it yields CATSDPTRTQETQYF. The V call is TRBV24-1, the J call TRBJ2-5; D call uncertain. Per germline, CDR1 KGHDR and CDR2 SFDVKD. The CDR3 contains 15 residues. V was shortened by 3 bases and J by 1 base, with 11 bases between the two germline ends.

This clone was counted a single time. The rearrangement uses TRBV3-1 (or the pseudogene TRBV3-2) and TRBJ2-7, with D perhaps TRBD1 (6 bases). Germline V gene data show CDR1 as LGHDT and CDR2 as YNNKEL (reference sequence). Trimming took 4 bases from V and 3 from J, leaving 13 bases between them. The CDR3 runs to 14 residues. DNA for the CDR3: TGTGCCAGCAGCCTTGAGACAGGCAGCTACGAGCAGTACTTC. Translation: CASSLETGSYEQYF.

The J gene is TRBJ1-1, the V gene TRBV10-3; 7 bases align to TRBD1. Germline loops: CDR1 ENHRY, CDR2 SYGVKD. V was clipped by 0 bases and J by 8 bases; unmatched bases: 9. CDR3 length: 15 amino acids. The chain's CDR3 is CAISESGDSPGEAFF. CDR3 nucleotides: TGTGCCATCAGTGAGTCGGGGGACAGCCCGGGGGAAGCTTTCTTT.

This rearrangement joins TRBV6-5 to TRBJ2-7; no clear D gene. Germline V gene sequence: CDR1 MNHEY, CDR2 SVGAGI. This CDR3 spans 12 amino acids. V lost 6 bases to trimming and J lost 3 bases, with 9 bases between them. Here the CDR3 DNA reads TGTGCCAGCAGCCTTGGGCGCTACGAGCAGTACTTC. Translation gives CASSLGRYEQYF.

The chain combines TRBV6-5 with TRBJ1-1; D is perhaps TRBD1 (6 bases). The germline gives CDR1 MNHEY, CDR2 SVGAGI. The CDR3 loop spans 13 amino acids. V was clipped by 11 bases and J by 1 base, with 14 bases between them. DNA for the CDR3: TGTGCCGGCGCGATGACAGGGAACACTGAAGCTTTCTTT. Protein: CAGAMTGNTEAFF.

A word on this clone: One end of the junction fails to match germline, which may point to a read error. In DNA form, the CDR3 reads TGTGCCAGCAGCTTGTGGGGACAAAGGTCCCACTTC. It yields the protein CASSLWGQRSHF. V usage is TRBV5-6 and J usage is TRBJ2-7, with D maybe TRBD1 (6 bases). Per germline, CDR1 SGHDT and CDR2 YYEEEE. The CDR3 has 12 amino acids.